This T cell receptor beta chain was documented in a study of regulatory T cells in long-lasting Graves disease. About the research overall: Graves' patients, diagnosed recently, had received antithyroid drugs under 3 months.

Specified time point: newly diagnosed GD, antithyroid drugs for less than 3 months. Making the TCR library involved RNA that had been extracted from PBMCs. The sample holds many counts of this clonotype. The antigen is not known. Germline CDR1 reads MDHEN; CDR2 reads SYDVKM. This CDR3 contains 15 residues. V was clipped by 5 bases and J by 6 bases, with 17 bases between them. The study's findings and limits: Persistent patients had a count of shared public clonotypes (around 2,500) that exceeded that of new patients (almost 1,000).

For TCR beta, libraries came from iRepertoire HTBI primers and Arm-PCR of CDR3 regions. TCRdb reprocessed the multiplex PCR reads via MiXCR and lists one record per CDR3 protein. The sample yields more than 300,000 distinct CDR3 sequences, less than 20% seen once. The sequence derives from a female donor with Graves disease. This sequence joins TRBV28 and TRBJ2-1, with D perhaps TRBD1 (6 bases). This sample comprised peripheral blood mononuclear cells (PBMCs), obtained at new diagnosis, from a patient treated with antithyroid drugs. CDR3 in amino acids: CASSPWTAQSNEQFF. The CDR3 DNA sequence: TGTGCCAGCAGTCCCTGGACAGCGCAGAGCAATGAGCAGTTCTTC.